The T cell receptor (beta chain) under discussion was sequenced for a study of technical replicates of blood from four donors. Using immunoSEQ multiplex PCR, the repertoire was profiled, and TCRdb retains in-frame clones only, with some absent. The profile shows around 79,000 clones, about 91% of them singletons. The V and J ends lost 0 bases and 0 bases respectively, with 9 bases between them. From germline, CDR1 is SGHTA and CDR2 FQGNSA. The CDR3 contains 16 residues. Sequenced material: T cells isolated from PBMCs. V is TRBV7-2 and J is TRBJ2-1, with no clear D. The clonotype originates from a human donor in good health. Some clones in this sample may be carry-over from other donors' samples. The CDR3 here is CASSLAGWSSYNEQFF. CDR3 in DNA: TGTGCCAGCAGCTTAGCGGGTTGGAGCTCCTACAATGAGCAGTTCTTC.